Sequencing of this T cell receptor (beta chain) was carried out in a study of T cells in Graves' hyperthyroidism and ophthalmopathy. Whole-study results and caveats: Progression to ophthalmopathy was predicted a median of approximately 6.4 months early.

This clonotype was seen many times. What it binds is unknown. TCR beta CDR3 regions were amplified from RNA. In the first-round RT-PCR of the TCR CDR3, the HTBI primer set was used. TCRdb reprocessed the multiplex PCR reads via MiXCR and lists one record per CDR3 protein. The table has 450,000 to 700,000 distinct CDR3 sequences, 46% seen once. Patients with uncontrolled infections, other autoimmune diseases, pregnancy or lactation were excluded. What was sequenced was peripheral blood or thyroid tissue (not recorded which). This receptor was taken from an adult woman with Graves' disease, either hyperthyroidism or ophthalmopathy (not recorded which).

The CDR3 region is CASSLGRLYQPQHF. CDR3 DNA sequence: TGTGCCAGCAGTTTAGGCAGGTTGTATCAGCCCCAGCATTTT. This sequence joins TRBV12-3 or TRBV12-4 and TRBJ1-5; D remains unclear. Trimming took off 1 base at V and 5 bases at J, with 9 bases between the two ends. The CDR3 runs 14 residues.